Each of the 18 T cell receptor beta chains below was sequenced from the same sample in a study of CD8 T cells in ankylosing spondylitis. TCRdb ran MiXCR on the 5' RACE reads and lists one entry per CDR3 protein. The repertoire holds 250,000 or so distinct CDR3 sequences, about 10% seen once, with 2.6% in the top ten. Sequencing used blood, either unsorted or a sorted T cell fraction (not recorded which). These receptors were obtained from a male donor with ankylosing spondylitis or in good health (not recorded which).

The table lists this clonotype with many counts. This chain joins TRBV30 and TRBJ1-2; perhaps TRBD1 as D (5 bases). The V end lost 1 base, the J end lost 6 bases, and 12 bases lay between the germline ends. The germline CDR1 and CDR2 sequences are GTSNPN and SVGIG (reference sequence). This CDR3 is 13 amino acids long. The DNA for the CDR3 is TGTGCCTGGAGTGGGCAAGGGGTGGATGGCTACACCTTC. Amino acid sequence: CAWSGQGVDGYTF. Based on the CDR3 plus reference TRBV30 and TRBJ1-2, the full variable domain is SQTIHQWPATLVQPVGSPLSLECTVEGTSNPNLYWYRQAAGRGLQLLFYSVGIGQISSEVPQNLSASRPQDRQFILSSKKLLLSDSGFYLCAWSGQGVDGYTFGSGTRLTVV.

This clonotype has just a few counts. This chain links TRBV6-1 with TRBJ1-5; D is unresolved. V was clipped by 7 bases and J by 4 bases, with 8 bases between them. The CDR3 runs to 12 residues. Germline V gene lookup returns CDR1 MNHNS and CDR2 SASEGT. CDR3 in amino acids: CASKRNNQPQHF. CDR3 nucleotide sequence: TGTGCCAGCAAGAGAAATAATCAGCCCCAGCATTTT.

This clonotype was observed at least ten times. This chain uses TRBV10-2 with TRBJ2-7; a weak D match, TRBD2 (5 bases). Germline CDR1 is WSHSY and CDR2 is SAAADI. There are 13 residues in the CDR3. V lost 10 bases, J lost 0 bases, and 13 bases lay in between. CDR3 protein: CATLTGVSYEQYF. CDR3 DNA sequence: TGCGCCACATTGACCGGGGTCTCCTACGAGCAGTACTTC.

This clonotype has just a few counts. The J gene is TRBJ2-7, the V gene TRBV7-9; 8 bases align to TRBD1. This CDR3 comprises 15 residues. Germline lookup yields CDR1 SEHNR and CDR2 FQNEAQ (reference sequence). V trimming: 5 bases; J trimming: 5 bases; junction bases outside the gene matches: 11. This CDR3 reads CASSPRTGMDHEQYF. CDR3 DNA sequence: TGTGCCAGCAGCCCTCGGACAGGGATGGACCACGAGCAGTACTTC. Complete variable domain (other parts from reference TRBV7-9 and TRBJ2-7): DTGVSQNPRHKITKRGQNVTFRCDPISEHNRLYWYRQTLGQGPEFLTYFQNEAQLEKSRLLSDRFSAERPKGSFSTLEIQRTEQGDSAMYLCASSPRTGMDHEQYFGPGTRLTVT.

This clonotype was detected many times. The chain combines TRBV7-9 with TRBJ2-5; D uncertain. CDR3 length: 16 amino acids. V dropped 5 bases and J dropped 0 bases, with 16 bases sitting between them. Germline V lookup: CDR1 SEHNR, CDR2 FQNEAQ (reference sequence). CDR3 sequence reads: CASSPGTTVYQETQYF. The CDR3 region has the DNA TGTGCCAGCAGCCCCGGTACGACCGTATACCAAGAGACCCAGTACTTC. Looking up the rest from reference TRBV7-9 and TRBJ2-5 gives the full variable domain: DTGVSQNPRHKITKRGQNVTFRCDPISEHNRLYWYRQTLGQGPEFLTYFQNEAQLEKSRLLSDRFSAERPKGSFSTLEIQRTEQGDSAMYLCASSPGTTVYQETQYFGPGTRLLVL.

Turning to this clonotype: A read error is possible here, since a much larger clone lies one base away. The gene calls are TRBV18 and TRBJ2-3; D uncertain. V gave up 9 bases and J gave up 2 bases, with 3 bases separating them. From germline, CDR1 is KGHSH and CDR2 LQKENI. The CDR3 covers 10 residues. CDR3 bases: TGTGCCAGGTTCACAGATACGCAGTATTTT. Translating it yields CARFTDTQYF.

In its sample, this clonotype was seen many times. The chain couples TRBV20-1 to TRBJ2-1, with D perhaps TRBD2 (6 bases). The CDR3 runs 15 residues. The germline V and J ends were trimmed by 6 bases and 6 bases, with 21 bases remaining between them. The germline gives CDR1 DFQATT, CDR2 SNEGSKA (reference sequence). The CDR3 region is CSAITARSGFNEQFF. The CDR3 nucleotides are TGCAGTGCGATAACCGCACGGAGCGGGTTCAATGAGCAGTTCTTC.

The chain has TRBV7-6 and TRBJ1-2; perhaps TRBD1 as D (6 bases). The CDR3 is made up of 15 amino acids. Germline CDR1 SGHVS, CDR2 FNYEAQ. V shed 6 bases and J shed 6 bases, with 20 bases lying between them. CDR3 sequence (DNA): TGTGCCAGCAGTTTCCTTGAGGGGGGCGTAAATGGCTACACCTTC. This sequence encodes CASSFLEGGVNGYTF.

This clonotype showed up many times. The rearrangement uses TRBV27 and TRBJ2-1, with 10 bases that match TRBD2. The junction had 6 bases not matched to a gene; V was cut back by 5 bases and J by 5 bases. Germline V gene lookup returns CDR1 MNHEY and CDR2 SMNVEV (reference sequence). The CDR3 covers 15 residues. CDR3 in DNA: TGTGCCAGCAGTCCCCTAGCGGGAGATAACAATGAGCAGTTCTTC. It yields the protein CASSPLAGDNNEQFF.

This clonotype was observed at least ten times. As DNA, the CDR3 is TGTGCCAGCAGCCAAGATCAAGGGGGTGAGCAGTTCTTC. Encoded protein: CASSQDQGGEQFF. The rearrangement uses TRBV14 and TRBJ2-1, with D maybe TRBD1 (6 bases). The V gene lost 0 bases and the J gene lost 9 bases, with 9 bases spanning the gap. CDR3 length equals 13 residues. Germline loops: CDR1 SGHDN, CDR2 FVKESK.

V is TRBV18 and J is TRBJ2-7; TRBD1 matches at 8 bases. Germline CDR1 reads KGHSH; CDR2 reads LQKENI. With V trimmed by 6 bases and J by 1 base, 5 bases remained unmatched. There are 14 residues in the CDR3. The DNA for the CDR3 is TGTGCCAGCTCCAAGACAGGGGCGTCCTACGAGCAGTACTTC. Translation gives CASSKTGASYEQYF.

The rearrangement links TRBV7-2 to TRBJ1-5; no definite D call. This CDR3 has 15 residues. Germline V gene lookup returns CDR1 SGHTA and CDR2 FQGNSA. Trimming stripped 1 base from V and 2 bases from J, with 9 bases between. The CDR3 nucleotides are TGTGCCAGCAGCTTAGGACGCGGAGGCAATCAGCCCCAGCATTTT. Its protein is CASSLGRGGNQPQHF.

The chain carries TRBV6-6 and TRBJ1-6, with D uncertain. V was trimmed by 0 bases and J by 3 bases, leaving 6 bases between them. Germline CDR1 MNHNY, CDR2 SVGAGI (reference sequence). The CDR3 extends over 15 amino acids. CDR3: CASSYSSDYNSPLHF. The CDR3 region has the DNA TGTGCCAGCAGTTACTCGTCAGACTATAATTCACCCCTCCACTTT.

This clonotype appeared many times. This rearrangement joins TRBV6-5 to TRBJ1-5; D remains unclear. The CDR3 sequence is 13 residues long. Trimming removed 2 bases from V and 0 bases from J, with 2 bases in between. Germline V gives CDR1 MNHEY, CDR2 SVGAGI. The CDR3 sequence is CASSYNSNQPQHF. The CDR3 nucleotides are TGTGCCAGCAGTTACAATAGCAATCAGCCCCAGCATTTT.

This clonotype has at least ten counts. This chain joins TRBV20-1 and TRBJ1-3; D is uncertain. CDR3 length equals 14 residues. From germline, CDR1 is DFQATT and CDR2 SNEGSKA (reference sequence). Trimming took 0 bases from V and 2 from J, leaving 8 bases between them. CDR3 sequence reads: CSARDRSAGNTIYF. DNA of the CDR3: TGCAGTGCTAGAGATCGGTCGGCTGGAAACACCATATATTTT.

This CDR3 reads CASSPYHEQFF. CDR3 DNA sequence: TGTGCCAGCAGCCCTTACCATGAGCAGTTCTTC. The rearrangement joins TRBV7-8 to TRBJ2-1, with D unresolved. V shed 5 bases and J shed 8 bases, with 7 bases lying between them. Germline V gene sequence: CDR1 SGHVS, CDR2 FQNEAQ. The CDR3 loop spans 11 amino acids. The whole variable domain, remainder taken from reference TRBV7-8 and TRBJ2-1, is GAGVSQSPRYKVAKRGQDVALRCDPISGHVSLFWYQQALGQGPEFLTYFQNEAQLDKSGLPSDRFFAERPEGSVSTLKIQRTQQEDSAVYLCASSPYHEQFFGPGTRLTVL.

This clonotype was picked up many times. Here the CDR3 reads CAWSWGYEQYF. The DNA of the CDR3 is TGTGCCTGGAGTTGGGGGTACGAGCAGTACTTC. The genes are TRBV30 and TRBJ2-7; D possibly matches TRBD1 or TRBD2 (5 bases each). Trimming removed 2 bases at V and 4 bases at J, with 6 bases between. Looked up from germline, CDR1 is GTSNPN and CDR2 is SVGIG (reference sequence). The CDR3 is 11 amino acids.

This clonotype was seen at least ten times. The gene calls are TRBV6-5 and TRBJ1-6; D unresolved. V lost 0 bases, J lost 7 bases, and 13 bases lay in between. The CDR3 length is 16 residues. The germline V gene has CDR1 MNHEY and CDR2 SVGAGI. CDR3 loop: CASSYSGSSGNSPLHF. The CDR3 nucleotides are TGTGCCAGCAGTTACTCGGGGTCTTCGGGGAATTCACCCCTCCACTTT.